This TCR beta chain was found in a study of T cells in Graves' hyperthyroidism and ophthalmopathy. J lost 1 base, V lost 7 bases, and 8 bases had no gene match. The CDR3 is 15 residues long. The germline CDR1 and CDR2 sequences are MDHEN and SYDVKM. RNA transcripts provided the source from which TCR beta CDR3 regions were amplified. TCR CDR3 underwent first-round RT-PCR with the HTBI primer set. Via MiXCR, TCRdb re-called the multiplex PCR reads, giving one row per CDR3 protein. The sample lists around 99,000 distinct CDR3 sequences; about a sixth were seen once. Sequencing was carried out using blood. This sequence was found in a woman aged 45-65 years with Graves' hyperthyroidism. The chain uses TRBV28 and TRBJ1-1; the match to TRBD1 covers 8 bases. CDR3 sequence reads: CASTSAGTGNTEAFF. CDR3 DNA: TGTGCCAGCACCTCGGCCGGGACAGGGAACACTGAAGCTTTCTTT.